This passage covers 12 T cell receptor beta chains from one sample sequenced in a study of cytomegalovirus exposure and HLA in healthy donors. The study ran its PCR with 60 Vbeta and 13 Jbeta primers. Produced via immunoSEQ multiplex PCR; TCRdb's table is partial and in-frame only. The sample includes over 75,000 clones, 9.4% of them seen just once. The sequenced sample consisted of PBMCs. These receptors were collected from a man aged 45-65 years in good health and CMV-seropositive.

This clone showed up just a few times. This chain connects TRBV14 to TRBJ1-4, with D possibly being TRBD1 (5 bases). Trimming removed 4 bases at V and 5 bases at J, with 11 bases between. CDR3 length: 14 amino acids. Germline V gene sequence: CDR1 SGHDN, CDR2 FVKESK. In DNA, the CDR3 is TGTGCCAGCAGCCGGGGGGTGTTGAATGAAAAACTGTTTTTT. Protein sequence: CASSRGVLNEKLFF.

This chain joins TRBV7-8 and TRBJ2-3, with 11 bases that match TRBD2. This CDR3 comprises 15 residues. Germline CDR1 reads SGHVS; CDR2 reads FQNEAQ. V gave up 3 bases and J gave up 5 bases; unmatched junction bases: 4. The DNA for the CDR3 is TGTGCCAGCAGCTTGACTAGCGGGATTATAGATACGCAGTATTTT. Amino acids: CASSLTSGIIDTQYF.

In this sample, this clone turned up a few times. The chain carries TRBV11-2 and TRBJ2-5; 10 bases match TRBD2. Germline V CDR1 and CDR2: SGHAT, FQNNGV. CDR3 size: 15 residues. V was clipped by 1 base and J by 3 bases; unmatched bases: 2. The chain's CDR3 is CASSLGGLAEETQYF. For the CDR3, the DNA is TGTGCCAGCAGCTTAGGCGGACTAGCGGAAGAGACCCAGTACTTC.

Concerning this clone itself: Other DNA variants within this sample encode the same CDR3. The V call is TRBV2, the J call TRBJ2-2; 12 positions agree with TRBD2. The CDR3 runs 15 residues. Germline V lookup: CDR1 SNHLY, CDR2 FYNNEI. V trimming: 6 bases; J trimming: 3 bases; junction bases outside the gene matches: 2. CDR3 in DNA: TGTGCCAGCAGGACTAGCGGGAGCGACACCGGGGAGCTGTTTTTT. Translated, it gives CASRTSGSDTGELFF.

CDR3 nucleotide sequence: TGTGCCAGCAGCCAAGAGGACAGAGTAGGCTCTAACTATGGCTACACCTTC. Its protein product is CASSQEDRVGSNYGYTF. The chain is built from TRBV4-2 and TRBJ1-2; possibly TRBD1 for D (6 bases). CDR3 length: 17 residues. Germline CDR1 LGHNA, CDR2 YNFKEQ. V lost 0 bases and J lost 0, with 14 bases in between.

J is TRBJ2-6 and V is TRBV15; D gene unclear. CDR1 and CDR2 from the germline V gene are LNHNV and YYDKDF (reference sequence). This CDR3 is 16 amino acids long. V lost 2 bases to trimming and J lost 2 bases, with 10 bases between them. The CDR3 nucleotides are TGTGCCACCAGCAGAACTACGTACCCTGGGGCCAACGTCCTGACTTTC. Translated, it gives CATSRTTYPGANVLTF.

There are a few counts of this clone. The chain links TRBV30 to TRBJ2-7, with TRBD2 as a possible D gene (7 bases). The CDR3 runs to 15 residues. The ends were cut back, 0 bases at V and 0 bases at J, with 12 bases in the middle. CDR1 and CDR2 from the germline V gene are GTSNPN and SVGIG (reference sequence). The CDR3 region is CAWSVGGGPSYEQYF. Written as DNA, the CDR3 is TGTGCCTGGAGTGTAGGGGGAGGGCCCTCCTACGAGCAGTACTTC.

This clone was recorded a few times. The chain is built from TRBV28 and TRBJ1-2; 11 nucleotides agree with TRBD1. The CDR3 totals 16 residues. The V segment lost 6 bases and the J segment 1 base; nucleotides outside the gene matches: 7. CDR1 and CDR2 (germline): MDHEN, SYDVKM. The CDR3 region is CASRGTGGRDNYGYTF. In DNA form, the CDR3 reads TGTGCCAGCAGGGGGACAGGGGGACGGGATAACTATGGCTACACCTTC.

The rearrangement links TRBV6-5 to TRBJ2-5; D remains ambiguous. The V end lost 0 bases, the J end lost 4 bases, and 12 bases lay between the germline ends. Germline-derived CDR1 and CDR2 are MNHEY and SVGAGI. CDR3 length equals 15 residues. In DNA form, the CDR3 reads TGTGCCAGCAGTTACTCGTACGATTTCAGAGAGACCCAGTACTTC. Translating gives CASSYSYDFRETQYF.

This clone has only a few counts. The chain links TRBV2 to TRBJ1-1; perhaps TRBD1 as D (6 bases). The CDR3 covers 14 residues. The germline V and J ends were trimmed by 2 bases and 5 bases, with 12 bases remaining between them. CDR1 is SNHLY, CDR2 FYNNEI, per germline. CDR3 loop: CASSETTGKTEAFF. CDR3 DNA: TGTGCCAGCAGTGAAACAACAGGGAAAACTGAAGCTTTCTTT.

This clone has only a few counts. DNA of the CDR3: TGCAGCGTTGAAGATCTGGGACAGGGGAAAATCTACGAGCAGTACTTC. It yields the protein CSVEDLGQGKIYEQYF. The chain joins TRBV29-1 to TRBJ2-7; TRBD1 aligns across 10 bases. This CDR3 is built from 16 residues. CDR1 and CDR2 (germline): SQVTM, ANQGSEA. After removal of 0 bases from V and 3 bases from J, the junction contained 8 bases not matched to a gene.

This clone was seen repeatedly, ten times or more. The chain is built from TRBV18 and TRBJ2-7; D uncertain. The CDR3 runs to 13 residues. V was trimmed by 10 bases and J by 3 bases, leaving 16 bases between them. The germline gives CDR1 KGHSH, CDR2 LQKENI. The CDR3 DNA is TGTGCCACCACTCGAGGCCTCCTCTACGAGCAGTACTTC. This sequence encodes CATTRGLLYEQYF. Full variable domain (missing parts from reference TRBV18 and TRBJ2-7): NAGVMQNPRHLVRRRGQEARLRCSPMKGHSHVYWYRQLPEEGLKFMVYLQKENIIDESGMPKERFSAEFPKEGPSILRIQQVVRGDSAAYFCATTRGLLYEQYFGPGTRLTVT.